This passage covers 12 T cell receptor beta chains from one sample sequenced in a study of T cells in Graves' hyperthyroidism and ophthalmopathy. Researchers took RNA transcripts and amplified the TCR beta CDR3 regions from them. HTBI primers drove first-round RT-PCR of the TCR CDR3. TCRdb recomputed calls from the multiplex PCR reads with MiXCR, one row per CDR3 protein. Here the sample spans 250,000 to 300,000 distinct CDR3 sequences, approximately 16% being singletons. Specimen: blood. The receptors derive from a woman between 50 and 59 years old with Graves' hyperthyroidism that later progressed to Graves' ophthalmopathy.

This clonotype was seen many times. This chain joins TRBV24-1 and TRBJ2-3; 11 positions match TRBD2. Per germline, CDR1 KGHDR and CDR2 SFDVKD. The CDR3 extends over 16 amino acids. J lost 5 bases, V lost 4 bases, and 7 bases had no gene match. The CDR3 DNA follows: TGTGCCACCAGTGACCCTACTAGCGGGGGAGGAGATACGCAGTATTTT. Translated: CATSDPTSGGGDTQYF.

This clonotype was detected many times. This rearrangement joins TRBV15 to TRBJ1-1; tentative D call: TRBD1 (6 bases). V was cut by 3 bases and J by 9 bases, with 17 bases left in between. The CDR3 contains 14 residues. Germline lookup yields CDR1 LNHNV and CDR2 YYDKDF (reference sequence). The CDR3 sequence: CATSRGGPGVKAFF. The CDR3 bases are TGTGCCACCAGCAGGGGCGGGCCAGGGGTCAAAGCTTTCTTT.

In the case of this clonotype: A much bigger clone sits one base away, suggesting this may be a read error. The chain combines TRBV7-8 with TRBJ2-2; D unresolved. Germline V lookup: CDR1 SGHVS, CDR2 FQNEAQ. The CDR3 runs 13 residues. The CDR3 nucleotides are TGTGCCAGCAGCTTAGAGAACCCCGGGGAGCTGTTTTTT. It is translated as CASSLENPGELFF.

In its sample, this clonotype was seen many times. This sequence joins TRBV27 and TRBJ1-2, with a weak D call TRBD1 (5 bases). Germline-derived CDR1 and CDR2 are MNHEY and SMNVEV (reference sequence). With 4 bases removed from V and 9 bases from J, the gap between germline ends came to 12 bases. The CDR3 covers 12 residues. The CDR3: CASSSSGNRYTF. DNA of the CDR3: TGTGCCAGCAGTTCCTCAGGGAATCGCTACACCTTC.

This chain uses TRBV5-5 with TRBJ1-1; 11 bases line up with TRBD1. The V gene's germline CDR1 is SGHKS and CDR2 YYEKEE (reference sequence). The ends lost 0 bases at V and 4 bases at J; junction bases unmatched: 11. This CDR3 comprises 18 residues. DNA for the CDR3: TGTGCCAGCAGCTTGGCCCTAGGACAGGGGGCGCCGGGCACTGAAGCTTTCTTT. This sequence encodes CASSLALGQGAPGTEAFF.

With regard to this clonotype: Relative to the germline gene, one junction end is altered; a read error may explain this. The rearrangement uses TRBV19 and TRBJ2-7; 8 nucleotides align to TRBD1. Per the germline V gene, CDR1 is LNHDA and CDR2 is SQIVND (reference sequence). CDR3 length equals 15 residues. The chain's CDR3 is CASAFRDRSSYEQYF. CDR3 in DNA: TGTGCCAGTGCCTTCCGGGACAGGAGCTCCTACGAACAGTACTTC.

This clonotype occurred many times. The chain uses TRBV28 and TRBJ2-7; no clear D gene. Trimming removed 7 bases from V and 1 base from J, with 17 bases in between. This CDR3 region has 15 residues. Germline-derived CDR1 and CDR2 are MDHEN and SYDVKM. This CDR3 is CASNLDYKPSYEQYF. DNA for the CDR3: TGTGCCAGCAATTTGGATTACAAGCCTTCCTACGAGCAGTACTTC. Filled out from reference TRBV28 and TRBJ2-7, the complete variable domain reads DVKVTQSSRYLVKRTGEKVFLECVQDMDHENMFWYRQDPGLGLRLIYFSYDVKMKEKGDIPEGYSVSREKKERFSLILESASTNQTSMYLCASNLDYKPSYEQYFGPGTRLTVT.

This clonotype was counted ten times or more. The genes are TRBV6-1 and TRBJ1-1, with D unresolved. CDR3 length equals 15 residues. V was shortened by 2 bases and J by 2 bases, with 12 bases between the two germline ends. Germline-derived CDR1 and CDR2 are MNHNS and SASEGT. CDR3 amino acids: CASSETDVTNTEAFF. The CDR3 DNA reads as TGTGCCAGCAGTGAAACCGATGTTACAAACACTGAAGCTTTCTTT.

In this sample, this clonotype turned up a few times. The chain uses TRBV19 and TRBJ2-6; no clear D. The germline CDR1 and CDR2 sequences are LNHDA and SQIVND (reference sequence). The CDR3 covers 17 residues. The V end lost 1 base, the J end lost 0 bases, and 10 bases lay between the germline ends. CDR3 loop: CASSIGPLSSGANVLTF. The CDR3 DNA follows: TGTGCCAGTAGTATAGGCCCTCTAAGCTCTGGGGCCAACGTCCTGACTTTC. Based on the CDR3 plus reference TRBV19 and TRBJ2-6, the full variable domain is DGGITQSPKYLFRKEGQNVTLSCEQNLNHDAMYWYRQDPGQGLRLIYYSQIVNDFQKGDIAEGYSVSREKKESFPLTVTSAQKNPTAFYLCASSIGPLSSGANVLTFGAGSRLTVL.

This clonotype was counted ten times or more. The chain employs TRBV3-1 and TRBJ2-1; D gene uncertain. The CDR3 consists of 12 residues. The V gene's germline CDR1 is LGHDT and CDR2 YNNKEL (reference sequence). V shed 1 base and J shed 6 bases, with 4 bases lying between them. CDR3 protein: CASSQGFNEQFF. The CDR3 DNA sequence: TGTGCCAGCAGCCAAGGCTTCAATGAGCAGTTCTTC.

This clonotype was seen more than once but under ten times. The chain links TRBV20-1 to TRBJ2-3, with 9 bases that match TRBD1. CDR1 and CDR2 from the germline V gene are DFQATT and SNEGSKA (reference sequence). The CDR3 is 14 amino acids. J lost 2 bases, V lost 5 bases, and 5 bases had no gene match. The DNA for the CDR3 is TGCAGTGCTGGAAGGACAGGGGCCACAGATACGCAGTATTTT. This gives the protein CSAGRTGATDTQYF.

This clonotype was seen a few times. The chain employs TRBV20-1 and TRBJ2-7; 9 nucleotides agree with TRBD2. Germline lookup yields CDR1 DFQATT and CDR2 SNEGSKA (reference sequence). CDR3 length: 13 residues. V was pared by 5 bases and J by 6 bases, with 8 bases of the junction left unmatched. Here the CDR3 DNA reads TGCAGTGCTCCGTTAGCGGGAGTTCCCGAGCAGTACTTC. Amino acids: CSAPLAGVPEQYF.